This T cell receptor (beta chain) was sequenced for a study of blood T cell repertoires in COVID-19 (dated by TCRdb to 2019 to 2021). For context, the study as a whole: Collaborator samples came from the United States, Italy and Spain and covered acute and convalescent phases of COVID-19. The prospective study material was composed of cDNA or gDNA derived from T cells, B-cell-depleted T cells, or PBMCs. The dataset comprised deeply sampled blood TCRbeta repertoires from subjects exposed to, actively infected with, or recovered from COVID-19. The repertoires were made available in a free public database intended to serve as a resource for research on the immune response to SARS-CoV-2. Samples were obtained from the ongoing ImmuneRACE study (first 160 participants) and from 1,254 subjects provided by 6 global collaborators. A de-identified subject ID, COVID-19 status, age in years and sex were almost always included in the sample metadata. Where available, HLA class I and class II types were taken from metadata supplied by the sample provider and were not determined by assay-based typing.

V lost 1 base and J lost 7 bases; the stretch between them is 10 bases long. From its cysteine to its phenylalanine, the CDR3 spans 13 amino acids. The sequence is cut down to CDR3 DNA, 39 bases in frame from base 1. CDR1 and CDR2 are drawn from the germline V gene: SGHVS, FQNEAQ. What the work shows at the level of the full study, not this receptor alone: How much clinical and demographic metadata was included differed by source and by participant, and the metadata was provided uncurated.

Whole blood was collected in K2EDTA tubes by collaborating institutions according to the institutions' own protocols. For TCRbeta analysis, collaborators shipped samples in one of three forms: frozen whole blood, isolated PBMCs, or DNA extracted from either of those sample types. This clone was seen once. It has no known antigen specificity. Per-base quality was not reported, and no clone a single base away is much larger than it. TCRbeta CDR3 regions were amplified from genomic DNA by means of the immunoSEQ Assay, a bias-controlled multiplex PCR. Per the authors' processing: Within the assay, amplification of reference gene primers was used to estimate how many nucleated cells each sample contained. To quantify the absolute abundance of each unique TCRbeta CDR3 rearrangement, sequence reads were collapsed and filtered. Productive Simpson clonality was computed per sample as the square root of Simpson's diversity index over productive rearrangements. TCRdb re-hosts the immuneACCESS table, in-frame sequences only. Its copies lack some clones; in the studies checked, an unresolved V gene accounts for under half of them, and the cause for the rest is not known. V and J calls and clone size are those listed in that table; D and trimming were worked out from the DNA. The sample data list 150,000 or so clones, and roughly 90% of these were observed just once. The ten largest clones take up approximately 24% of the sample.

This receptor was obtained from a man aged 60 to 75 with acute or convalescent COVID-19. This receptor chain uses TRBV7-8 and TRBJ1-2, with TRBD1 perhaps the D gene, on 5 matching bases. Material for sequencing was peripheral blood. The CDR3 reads CASSLGRGSGYTF. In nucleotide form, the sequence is TGTGCCAGCAGCTTAGGGCGGGGGTCTGGCTACACCTTC.